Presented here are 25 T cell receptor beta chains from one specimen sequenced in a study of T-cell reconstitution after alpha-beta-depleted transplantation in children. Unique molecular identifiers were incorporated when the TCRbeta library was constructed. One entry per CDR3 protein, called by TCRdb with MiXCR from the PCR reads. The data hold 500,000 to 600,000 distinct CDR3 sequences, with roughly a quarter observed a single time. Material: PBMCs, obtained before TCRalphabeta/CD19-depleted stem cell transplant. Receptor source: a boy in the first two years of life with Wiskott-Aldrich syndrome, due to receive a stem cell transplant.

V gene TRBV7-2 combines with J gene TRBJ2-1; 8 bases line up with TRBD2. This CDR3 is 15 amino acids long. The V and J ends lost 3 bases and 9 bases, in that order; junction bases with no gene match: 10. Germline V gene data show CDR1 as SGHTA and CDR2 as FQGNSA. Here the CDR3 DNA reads TGTGCCAGCAGCTTCGGGACTAGAGGTACGGGTGAGCAGTTCTTC. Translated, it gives CASSFGTRGTGEQFF.

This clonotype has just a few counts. The CDR3 reads CSARHRGRGLNTEAFF. CDR3 bases: TGCAGTGCTAGACACAGGGGGCGCGGCTTGAACACTGAAGCTTTCTTT. This sequence joins TRBV20-1 and TRBJ1-1; 9 nucleotides line up with TRBD1. V lost 2 bases, J lost 0 bases, and 7 bases stayed unmatched. CDR1 DFQATT and CDR2 SNEGSKA come from the germline V gene (reference sequence). This CDR3 is built from 16 residues.

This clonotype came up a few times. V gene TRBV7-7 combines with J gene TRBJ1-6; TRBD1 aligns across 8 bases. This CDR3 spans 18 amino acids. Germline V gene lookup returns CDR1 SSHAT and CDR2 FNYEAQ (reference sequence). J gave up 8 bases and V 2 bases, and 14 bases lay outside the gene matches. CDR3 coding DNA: TGTGCCAGCAGCTTATCGGCTACAGGGGGTTGTCGATATTCACCCCTCCACTTT. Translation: CASSLSATGGCRYSPLHF.

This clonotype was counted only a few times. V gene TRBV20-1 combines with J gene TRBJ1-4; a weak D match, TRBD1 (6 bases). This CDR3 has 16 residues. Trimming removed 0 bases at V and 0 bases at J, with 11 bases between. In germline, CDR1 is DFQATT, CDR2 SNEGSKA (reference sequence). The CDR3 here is CSARDPRTATNEKLFF. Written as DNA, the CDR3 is TGCAGTGCTAGAGATCCCCGGACAGCAACTAATGAAAAACTGTTTTTT.

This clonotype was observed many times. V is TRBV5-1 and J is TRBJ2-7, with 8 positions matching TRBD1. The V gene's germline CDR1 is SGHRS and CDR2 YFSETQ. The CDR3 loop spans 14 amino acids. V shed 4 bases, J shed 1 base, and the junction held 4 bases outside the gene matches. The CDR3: CASSPDRGSYEQYF. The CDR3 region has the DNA TGCGCCAGCAGCCCAGACAGGGGATCCTACGAGCAGTACTTC.

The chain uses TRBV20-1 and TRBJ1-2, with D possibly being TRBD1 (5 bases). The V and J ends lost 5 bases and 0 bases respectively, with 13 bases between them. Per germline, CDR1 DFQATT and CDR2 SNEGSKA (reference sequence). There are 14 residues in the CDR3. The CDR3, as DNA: TGCAGTGCTTTCGGGGACGGAGCTAACTATGGCTACACCTTC. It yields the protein CSAFGDGANYGYTF.

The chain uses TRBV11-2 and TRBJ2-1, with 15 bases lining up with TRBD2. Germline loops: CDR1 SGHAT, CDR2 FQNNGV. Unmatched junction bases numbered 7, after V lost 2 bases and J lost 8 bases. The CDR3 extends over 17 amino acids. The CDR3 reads CASSLRPGLAGGDEQFF. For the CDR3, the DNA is TGTGCCAGCAGCTTACGGCCGGGACTAGCGGGAGGAGATGAGCAGTTCTTC.

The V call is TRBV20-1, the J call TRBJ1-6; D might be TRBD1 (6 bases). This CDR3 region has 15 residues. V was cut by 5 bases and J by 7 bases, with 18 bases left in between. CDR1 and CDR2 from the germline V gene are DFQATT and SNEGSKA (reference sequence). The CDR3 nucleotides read TGCAGTGCTTCTCGTGGGGGCTTGGGGAATTCACCCCTCCACTTT. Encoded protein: CSASRGGLGNSPLHF.

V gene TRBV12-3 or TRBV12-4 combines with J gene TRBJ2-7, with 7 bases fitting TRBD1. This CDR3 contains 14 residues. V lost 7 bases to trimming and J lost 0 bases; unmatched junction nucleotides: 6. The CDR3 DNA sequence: TGTGCCAGCAAACCCCGGGACAGCTCCTACGAGCAGTACTTC. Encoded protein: CASKPRDSSYEQYF.

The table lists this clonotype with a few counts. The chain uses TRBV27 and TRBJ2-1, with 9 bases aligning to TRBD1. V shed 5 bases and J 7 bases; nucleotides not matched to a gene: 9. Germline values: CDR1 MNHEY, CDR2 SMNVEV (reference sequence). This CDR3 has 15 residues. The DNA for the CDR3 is TGTGCCAGCAGTGCGAACAGGGGGCGCAGAAATGAGCAGTTCTTC. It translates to CASSANRGRRNEQFF.

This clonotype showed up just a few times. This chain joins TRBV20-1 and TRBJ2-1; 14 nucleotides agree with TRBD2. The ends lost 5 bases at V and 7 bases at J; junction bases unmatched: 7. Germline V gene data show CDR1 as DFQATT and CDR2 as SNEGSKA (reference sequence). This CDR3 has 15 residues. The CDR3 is CSAVRLAGGPNEQFF. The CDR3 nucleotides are TGCAGTGCTGTTAGACTAGCGGGAGGGCCAAATGAGCAGTTCTTC.

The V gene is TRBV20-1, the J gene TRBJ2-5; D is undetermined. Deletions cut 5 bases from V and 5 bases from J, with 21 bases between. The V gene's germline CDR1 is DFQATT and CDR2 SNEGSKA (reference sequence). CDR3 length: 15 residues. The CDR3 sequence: CSASNPRVIEETQYF. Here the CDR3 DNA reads TGCAGTGCTTCGAACCCCCGAGTTATCGAGGAGACCCAGTACTTC.

As DNA, the CDR3 is TGTGCCAGCAGCTCCGCTAGCGGGAGGGCCTACAATGAGCAGTTCTTC. Its protein product is CASSSASGRAYNEQFF. The chain combines TRBV7-2 with TRBJ2-1, with TRBD2 matching over 12 bases. The V segment lost 4 bases and the J segment 2 bases; nucleotides outside the gene matches: 3. Germline assignment: CDR1 SGHTA and CDR2 FQGNSA. CDR3 length: 16 amino acids. The whole variable domain, remainder taken from reference TRBV7-2 and TRBJ2-1, is GAGVSQSPSNKVTEKGKDVELRCDPISGHTALYWYRQSLGQGLEFLIYFQGNSAPDKSGLPSDRFSAERTGGSVSTLTIQRTQQEDSAVYLCASSSASGRAYNEQFFGPGTRLTVL.

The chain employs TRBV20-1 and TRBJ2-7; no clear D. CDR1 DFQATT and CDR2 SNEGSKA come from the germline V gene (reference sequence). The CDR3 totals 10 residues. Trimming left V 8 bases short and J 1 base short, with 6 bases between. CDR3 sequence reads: CSWRSYEQYF. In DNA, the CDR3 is TGCAGTTGGAGATCCTACGAGCAGTACTTC.

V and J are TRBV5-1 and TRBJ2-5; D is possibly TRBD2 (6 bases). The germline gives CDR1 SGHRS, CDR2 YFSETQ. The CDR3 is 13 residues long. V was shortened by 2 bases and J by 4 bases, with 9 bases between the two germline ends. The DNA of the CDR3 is TGCGCCAGCAGCTTCGGAGCGGGAGAGACCCAGTACTTC. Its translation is CASSFGAGETQYF.

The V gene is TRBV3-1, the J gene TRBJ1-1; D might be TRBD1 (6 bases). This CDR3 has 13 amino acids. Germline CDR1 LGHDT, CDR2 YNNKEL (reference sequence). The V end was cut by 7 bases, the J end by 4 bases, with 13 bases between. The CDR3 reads CASTQGLGTEAFF. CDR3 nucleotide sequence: TGTGCCAGCACCCAGGGGCTGGGCACTGAAGCTTTCTTT.

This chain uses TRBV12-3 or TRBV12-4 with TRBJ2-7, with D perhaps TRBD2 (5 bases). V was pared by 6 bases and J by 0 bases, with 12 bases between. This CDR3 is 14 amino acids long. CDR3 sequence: CASSWRTASYEQYF. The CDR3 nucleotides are TGTGCCAGCAGCTGGAGGACCGCCTCCTACGAGCAGTACTTC.

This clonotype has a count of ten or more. CDR3 protein: CASSLRDFSYNEQFF. The CDR3 DNA reads TGCGCCAGCAGCTTGCGCGACTTTTCTTACAATGAGCAGTTCTTC. The J gene is TRBJ2-1, the V gene TRBV5-1; D is unresolved. The germline gives CDR1 SGHRS, CDR2 YFSETQ. Trimming pared 1 base from V and 4 bases from J, leaving 12 bases between. The CDR3 spans 15 residues.

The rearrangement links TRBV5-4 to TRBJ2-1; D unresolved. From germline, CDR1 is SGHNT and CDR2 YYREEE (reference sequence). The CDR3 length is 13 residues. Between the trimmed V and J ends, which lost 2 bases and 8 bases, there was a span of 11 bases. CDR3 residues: CASSFGPSHEQFF. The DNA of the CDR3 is TGTGCCAGCAGCTTTGGCCCTTCCCATGAGCAGTTCTTC.

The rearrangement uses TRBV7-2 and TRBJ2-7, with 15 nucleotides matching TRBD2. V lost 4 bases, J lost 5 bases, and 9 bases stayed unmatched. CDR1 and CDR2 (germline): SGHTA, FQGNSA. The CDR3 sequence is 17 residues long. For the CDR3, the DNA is TGTGCCAGCAGCTCCGGGACTAGCGGGAGGCTGGAGAACGAGCAGTACTTC. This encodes CASSSGTSGRLENEQYF.

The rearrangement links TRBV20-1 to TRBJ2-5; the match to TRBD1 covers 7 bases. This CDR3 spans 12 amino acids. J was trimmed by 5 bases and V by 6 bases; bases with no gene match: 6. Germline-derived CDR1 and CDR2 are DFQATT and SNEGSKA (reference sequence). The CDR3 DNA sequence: TGCAGTGCCGGGACAGCCCGGGAGACCCAGTACTTC. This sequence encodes CSAGTARETQYF.

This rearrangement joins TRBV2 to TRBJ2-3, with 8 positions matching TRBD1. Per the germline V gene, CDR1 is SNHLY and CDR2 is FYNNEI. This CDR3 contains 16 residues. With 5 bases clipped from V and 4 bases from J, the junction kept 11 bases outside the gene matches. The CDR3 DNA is TGTGCCAGCAGTCGGAGAACAGGGGGAGGCGCAGATACGCAGTATTTT. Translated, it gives CASSRRTGGGADTQYF.

In DNA, the CDR3 is TGTGCCAGCAGTCCAGTAGGAGCCGAAGAGACCCAGTACTTC. Amino acids: CASSPVGAEETQYF. The chain couples TRBV28 to TRBJ2-5; no clear D gene. Trimming removed 5 bases from V and 3 bases from J, with 13 bases in between. Germline-derived CDR1 and CDR2 are MDHEN and SYDVKM. The length of the CDR3 is 14 residues.

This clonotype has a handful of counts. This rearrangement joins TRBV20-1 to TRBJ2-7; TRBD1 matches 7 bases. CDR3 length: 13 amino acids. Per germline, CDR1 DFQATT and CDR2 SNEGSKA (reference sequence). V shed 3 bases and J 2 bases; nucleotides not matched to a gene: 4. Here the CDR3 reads CSASETGTYEQYF. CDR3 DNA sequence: TGCAGTGCTAGCGAGACAGGGACCTACGAGCAGTACTTC.

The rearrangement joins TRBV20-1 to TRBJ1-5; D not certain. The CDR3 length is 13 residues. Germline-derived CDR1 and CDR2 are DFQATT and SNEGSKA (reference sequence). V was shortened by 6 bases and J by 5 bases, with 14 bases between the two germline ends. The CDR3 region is CSAPERPYQPQHF. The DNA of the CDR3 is TGCAGTGCCCCTGAGCGGCCCTATCAGCCCCAGCATTTT.